The source of this T cell receptor beta chain is a study of shared clonotypes between healthy human individuals. The CDR3 has 13 residues. From germline, CDR1 is SQVTM and CDR2 ANQGSEA. The V segment lost 4 bases and the J segment 5 bases; nucleotides outside the gene matches: 8. This table comes from immunoSEQ multiplex PCR, and its TCRdb copy is limited to in-frame clones, with some not included. The sample has about 2 million clones, just under 95% seen once. CD8 cells regarded as naive lacked CD45RO, were positively chosen for CCR7, and omitted terminally differentiated effector memory CD45RA+ cells.

This sequence was found in a man aged 18-30 years in good health. This chain joins TRBV29-1 and TRBJ2-7; 7 bases are shared with TRBD1. The specimen sequenced was naive CD8+ T cells sorted from blood. CDR3: CSVVQGEINEQYF. The CDR3 bases are TGCAGCGTTGTGCAGGGGGAAATTAACGAGCAGTACTTC.